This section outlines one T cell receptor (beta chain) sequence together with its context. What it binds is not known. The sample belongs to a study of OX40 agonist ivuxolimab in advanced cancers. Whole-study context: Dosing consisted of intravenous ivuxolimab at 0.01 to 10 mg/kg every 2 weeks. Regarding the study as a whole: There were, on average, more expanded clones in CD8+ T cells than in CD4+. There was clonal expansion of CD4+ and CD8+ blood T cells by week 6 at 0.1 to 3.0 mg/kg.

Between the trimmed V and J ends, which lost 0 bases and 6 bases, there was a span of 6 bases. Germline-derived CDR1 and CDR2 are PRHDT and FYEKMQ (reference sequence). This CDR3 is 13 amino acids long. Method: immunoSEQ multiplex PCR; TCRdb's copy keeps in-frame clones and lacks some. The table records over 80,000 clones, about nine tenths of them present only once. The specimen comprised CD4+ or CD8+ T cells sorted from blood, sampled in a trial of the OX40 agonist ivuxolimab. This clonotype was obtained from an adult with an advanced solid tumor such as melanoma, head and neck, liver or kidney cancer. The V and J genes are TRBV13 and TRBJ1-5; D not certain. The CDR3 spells CASSLGRGQPQHF. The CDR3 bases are TGTGCCAGCAGCTTAGGCCGCGGTCAGCCCCAGCATTTT.